These 3 T cell receptor beta chains were sequenced from one sample in a study of cytomegalovirus exposure and HLA in healthy donors. The PCR had 60 Vbeta and 13 Jbeta primers. Clones were read by immunoSEQ multiplex PCR, and TCRdb kept only the in-frame ones, dropping some. Seen here are under 200,000 clones, around 84% observed once, and the top ten hold 1.9%. The sample comprised PBMCs. These TCRs come from a man between 18 and 29 years old in good health and CMV-seronegative.

The rearrangement joins TRBV19 to TRBJ2-7, with 7 bases lining up with TRBD1. Trimming at V came to 4 bases and at J to 4 bases, leaving 7 bases not matched to a gene. This CDR3 is built from 14 residues. CDR1 is LNHDA, CDR2 SQIVND, per germline (reference sequence). Here the CDR3 DNA reads TGTGCCAGTAGTACGACAGGGTGGGGGTACGAGCAGTACTTC. Its translation is CASSTTGWGYEQYF.

J is TRBJ2-2 and V is TRBV10-1; D gene ambiguous. This CDR3 contains 13 residues. The germline gives CDR1 WNHNN, CDR2 SYGVQD (reference sequence). Trimming took 3 bases from V and 2 from J, leaving 4 bases between them. The CDR3 DNA follows: TGCGCCAGCAGTGACAGAAACACCGGGGAGCTGTTTTTT. Translation gives CASSDRNTGELFF.

The V call is TRBV7-9, the J call TRBJ2-1, with TRBD1 matching 12 bases. The CDR3 consists of 13 residues. J was trimmed by 10 bases and V by 10 bases; bases with no gene match: 8. Germline V lookup: CDR1 SEHNR, CDR2 FQNEAQ (reference sequence). The CDR3 DNA is TGTGCCACCCTTGGGACAGGGGGCCTAGAGCAGTTCTTC. The encoded protein is CATLGTGGLEQFF.